These 29 T cell receptor beta chains were all obtained from the same sample, sequenced in a study of blood T cell repertoires in COVID-19. The protocol was immunoSEQ multiplex PCR, while the TCRdb copy is restricted to in-frame clones and leaves out a portion. The sample holds about 93,000 clones, roughly 90% seen once. Sequenced material: peripheral blood. Source of these receptors: a human donor with active COVID-19. The donor label of this sample is uncertain.

The chain couples TRBV27 to TRBJ1-6; TRBD1 aligns across 8 bases. V shed 3 bases and J 5 bases; nucleotides not matched to a gene: 9. This CDR3 contains 17 residues. CDR1 is MNHEY, CDR2 SMNVEV, per germline (reference sequence). This chain's CDR3 is CASSFGRGRGDNSPLHF. CDR3 nucleotide sequence: TGTGCCAGCAGTTTCGGCAGGGGGCGCGGTGATAATTCACCCCTCCACTTT.

CDR3 amino acids: CASSPGTGPLSGNTIYF. For the CDR3, the DNA is TGTGCCAGCAGCCCCGGGACAGGTCCCCTCTCTGGAAACACCATATATTTT. This chain joins TRBV7-2 and TRBJ1-3, with 8 bases that match TRBD1. After removal of 5 bases from V and 0 bases from J, the junction contained 9 bases not matched to a gene. CDR3 length equals 17 residues. Per germline, CDR1 SGHTA and CDR2 FQGNSA.

The rearrangement uses TRBV5-6 and TRBJ1-6, with 9 bases aligning to TRBD1. The ends lost 4 bases at V and 5 bases at J; junction bases unmatched: 7. CDR3 length: 16 residues. In germline, CDR1 is SGHDT, CDR2 YYEEEE. CDR3 amino acids: CASSADRGKNNSPLHF. In DNA, the CDR3 is TGTGCCAGCAGCGCCGACAGGGGGAAGAATAATTCACCCCTCCACTTT.

This clone was seen only a few times. The CDR3 reads CASSVRRSGTDTQYF. CDR3 nucleotides: TGTGCCAGCAGCGTAAGACGTAGCGGCACAGATACGCAGTATTTT. V is TRBV9 and J is TRBJ2-3; TRBD2 is a possible D gene (5 bases). Germline loops: CDR1 SGDLS, CDR2 YYNGEE. There are 15 residues in the CDR3. Deletions cut 1 base from V and 1 base from J, with 10 bases between.

The CDR3 DNA reads as TGTGCCAGCAGACCAGGGTGGGGGGGCCCCGCGTATTTT. This encodes CASRPGWGGPAYF. The chain links TRBV5-6 to TRBJ2-3; D perhaps matches TRBD2 (7 bases). The V gene's germline CDR1 is SGHDT and CDR2 YYEEEE. CDR3 size: 13 residues. The germline V and J ends were trimmed by 5 bases and 14 bases, with 21 bases remaining between them. The full variable domain, in which reference TRBV5-6 and TRBJ2-3 provide the parts outside the CDR3, is DAGVTQSPTHLIKTRGQQVTLRCSPKSGHDTVSWYQQALGQGPQFIFQYYEEEERQRGNFPDRFSGHQFPNYSSELNVNALLLGDSALYLCASRPGWGGPAYFGPGTRLTVL.

Here the CDR3 DNA reads TGTGCCAGCAGCTGGGGGGACAGGGGGTCAAATGAGCAGTTCTTC. Translated: CASSWGDRGSNEQFF. The V and J genes are TRBV9 and TRBJ2-1; 11 bases are a match to TRBD1. V was clipped by 4 bases and J by 7 bases; unmatched bases: 7. Germline assignment: CDR1 SGDLS and CDR2 YYNGEE. This CDR3 contains 15 residues.

The gene calls are TRBV7-9 and TRBJ2-3, with 12 bases matching TRBD2. With 1 base clipped from V and 2 bases from J, the junction kept 4 bases outside the gene matches. The CDR3 covers 17 residues. Germline assignment: CDR1 SEHNR and CDR2 FQNEAQ (reference sequence). Written as DNA, the CDR3 is TGTGCCAGCAGCTTAGGACTAGCGGGGGCTACCACAGATACGCAGTATTTT. This translates into CASSLGLAGATTDTQYF.

CDR3 bases: TGTGCCTGGAACGACGACAGCTACTATGGCTACACCTTC. Its translation is CAWNDDSYYGYTF. The V and J genes are TRBV30 and TRBJ1-2, with D possibly being TRBD1 (5 bases). Germline values: CDR1 GTSNPN, CDR2 SVGIG (reference sequence). The length of the CDR3 is 13 residues. Between the trimmed V and J ends, which lost 4 bases and 3 bases, there was a span of 12 bases.

The chain has TRBV6-5 and TRBJ2-5; D possibly corresponds to TRBD2 (6 bases). CDR3 size: 14 residues. Germline lookup yields CDR1 MNHEY and CDR2 SVGAGI. Trimming removed 10 bases at V and 5 bases at J, with 20 bases between. The CDR3 nucleotides read TGTGCCACCAACGCCGGGCCCCGGGGGGAGACCCAGTACTTC. Its protein is CATNAGPRGETQYF.

In DNA form, the CDR3 reads TGTGCCAGCAGCGAGGGACAGGGTCTTTACTACGAGCAGTACTTC. Protein: CASSEGQGLYYEQYF. This rearrangement joins TRBV9 to TRBJ2-7; 9 bases agree with TRBD1. Trimming at V came to 3 bases and at J to 3 bases, leaving 7 bases not matched to a gene. From germline, CDR1 is SGDLS and CDR2 YYNGEE. This CDR3 has 15 residues.

The chain recombines TRBV27 with TRBJ2-7; 8 nucleotides match TRBD1. Germline CDR1 is MNHEY and CDR2 is SMNVEV (reference sequence). V shed 5 bases, J shed 3 bases, and the junction held 9 bases outside the gene matches. CDR3 length: 15 amino acids. The CDR3 bases are TGTGCCAGCAGTCAAGGGACAGGTGGTCTCTACGAGCAGTACTTC. As protein: CASSQGTGGLYEQYF.

The chain recombines TRBV18 with TRBJ1-4; D gene uncertain. The CDR3 extends over 16 amino acids. V dropped 6 bases and J dropped 4 bases, with 18 bases sitting between them. Germline V gene sequence: CDR1 KGHSH, CDR2 LQKENI. The CDR3 DNA reads TGTGCCAGCTCCCCGAGTGGTCGAGGGTATAATGAAAAACTGTTTTTT. It encodes CASSPSGRGYNEKLFF. Based on the CDR3 plus reference TRBV18 and TRBJ1-4, the full variable domain is NAGVMQNPRHLVRRRGQEARLRCSPMKGHSHVYWYRQLPEEGLKFMVYLQKENIIDESGMPKERFSAEFPKEGPSILRIQQVVRGDSAAYFCASSPSGRGYNEKLFFGSGTQLSVL.

This rearrangement joins TRBV7-2 to TRBJ2-5; 11 nucleotides agree with TRBD2. The junction had 9 bases not matched to a gene; V was cut back by 4 bases and J by 5 bases. Germline CDR1 reads SGHTA; CDR2 reads FQGNSA. The CDR3 runs 16 residues. In DNA form, the CDR3 reads TGTGCCAGCAGCTACGAACTAGCGGGGGTGGGGGAGACCCAGTACTTC. It is translated as CASSYELAGVGETQYF.

V and J are TRBV30 and TRBJ2-4; possibly TRBD2 for D (6 bases). V lost 3 bases and J 1 base, leaving 10 bases between the germline ends. The CDR3 totals 14 residues. Germline CDR1 GTSNPN, CDR2 SVGIG (reference sequence). The CDR3 spells CAWRVRGAKNIQYF. The CDR3 DNA reads as TGTGCCTGGAGGGTTCGGGGGGCCAAAAACATTCAGTACTTC.

The J gene is TRBJ1-1, the V gene TRBV18; D gene ambiguous. CDR1 is KGHSH, CDR2 LQKENI, per germline. CDR3 length equals 14 residues. V was trimmed by 4 bases and J by 0 bases, leaving 9 bases between them. As DNA, the CDR3 is TGTGCCAGCTCACGGGCAATCATGAACACTGAAGCTTTCTTT. Translation gives CASSRAIMNTEAFF. Supplemented by reference TRBV18 and TRBJ1-1, the full variable domain reads NAGVMQNPRHLVRRRGQEARLRCSPMKGHSHVYWYRQLPEEGLKFMVYLQKENIIDESGMPKERFSAEFPKEGPSILRIQQVVRGDSAAYFCASSRAIMNTEAFFGQGTRLTVV.

V usage is TRBV28 and J usage is TRBJ1-4, with 10 nucleotides matching TRBD1. Germline assignment: CDR1 MDHEN and CDR2 SYDVKM. Germline trimming cut 3 bases from V and 10 bases from J; bases unmatched to any gene: 8. The CDR3 consists of 15 residues. CDR3 in DNA: TGTGCCAGCAGTTTCCAGGGGGACAGGGGTGGAAAACTGTTTTTT. It translates to CASSFQGDRGGKLFF.

This sequence joins TRBV18 and TRBJ1-1, with TRBD1 identical over 7 bases. This CDR3 spans 16 amino acids. CDR1 and CDR2 (germline): KGHSH, LQKENI. The J segment lost 1 base and the V segment lost 1 base, leaving 6 bases of the junction unmatched. CDR3 residues: CASSPLMTGRNTEAFF. DNA of the CDR3: TGTGCCAGCTCACCACTGATGACAGGGAGGAACACTGAAGCTTTCTTT.

The chain couples TRBV5-1 to TRBJ2-7; D possibly corresponds to TRBD1 (6 bases). The germline gives CDR1 SGHRS, CDR2 YFSETQ. Trimming took 4 bases from V and 2 from J, leaving 13 bases between them. This CDR3 spans 14 amino acids. CDR3 region: CASSGGQPPYEQYF. The CDR3 DNA follows: TGCGCCAGCAGCGGGGGACAACCGCCCTACGAGCAGTACTTC.

This chain links TRBV27 with TRBJ2-7, with TRBD1 matching 8 bases. Germline assignment: CDR1 MNHEY and CDR2 SMNVEV (reference sequence). V gave up 5 bases and J gave up 9 bases; unmatched junction bases: 3. The CDR3 extends over 11 amino acids. This CDR3 reads CASSPGQGQYF. CDR3 in DNA: TGTGCCAGCAGTCCCGGACAGGGGCAGTACTTC.

CDR3 DNA sequence: TGCGCCAGCAGCTTGAATACAGGGTCGAACTATGGCTACACCTTC. Residues: CASSLNTGSNYGYTF. The chain is built from TRBV5-1 and TRBJ1-2; perhaps TRBD1 as D (6 bases). The CDR3 runs to 15 residues. The V end lost 1 base, the J end lost 2 bases, and 12 bases lay between the germline ends. Germline V gives CDR1 SGHRS, CDR2 YFSETQ.

The chain has TRBV5-6 and TRBJ2-7; TRBD1 aligns across 8 bases. V lost 3 bases, J lost 9 bases, and 5 bases stayed unmatched. The CDR3 contains 12 residues. Germline CDR1 is SGHDT and CDR2 is YYEEEE. The CDR3 bases are TGTGCCAGCAGCTGGGGACAGGTACGGCAGTACTTC. Its protein is CASSWGQVRQYF.

V gene TRBV5-4 combines with J gene TRBJ1-6, with a possible D match to TRBD1 (5 bases). The CDR3 has 14 amino acids. Germline CDR1 is SGHNT and CDR2 is YYREEE (reference sequence). V shed 0 bases and J shed 6 bases, with 7 bases lying between them. DNA of the CDR3: TGTGCCAGCAGCTTGGGACAGCTTAATTCACCCCTCCACTTT. Residues: CASSLGQLNSPLHF.

This clone was seen a handful of times. The rearrangement uses TRBV2 and TRBJ1-5; 9 bases fit TRBD1. V shed 5 bases, J shed 5 bases, and the junction held 7 bases outside the gene matches. The CDR3 is made up of 15 amino acids. Germline CDR1 and CDR2: SNHLY and FYNNEI. The CDR3 sequence: CASSSDRGRHQPQHF. DNA for the CDR3: TGTGCCAGCAGTTCGGACAGGGGAAGGCATCAGCCCCAGCATTTT. Variable domain in full (rest from reference TRBV2 and TRBJ1-5): EPEVTQTPSHQVTQMGQEVILRCVPISNHLYFYWYRQILGQKVEFLVSFYNNEISEKSEIFDDQFSVERPDGSNFTLKIRSTKLEDSAMYFCASSSDRGRHQPQHFGDGTRLSIL.

Concerning this clone: A junction boundary mismatches the germline segment, possibly from a read error. CDR3 amino acids: CASSRLQGSDEQYF. The CDR3 coding sequence is TGCGCCAGCAGCCGCTTACAGGGCTCCGACGAGCAGTACTTC. The chain links TRBV4-3 to TRBJ2-7, with D perhaps matching TRBD1 (6 bases). This CDR3 is 14 amino acids long. CDR1 is LGHNA, CDR2 YSLEER, per germline.

The V and J genes are TRBV10-2 and TRBJ2-1, with D uncertain. CDR3 length: 14 residues. CDR1 is WSHSY, CDR2 SAAADI, per germline. V was pared by 1 base and J by 5 bases, with 9 bases between. The CDR3 sequence: CASSEYRQNNEQFF. Written as DNA, the CDR3 is TGCGCCAGCAGTGAGTACCGTCAGAACAATGAGCAGTTCTTC.

The V call is TRBV9, the J call TRBJ1-2; the match to TRBD1 covers 7 bases. Germline values: CDR1 SGDLS, CDR2 YYNGEE. The length of the CDR3 is 13 residues. The V gene end was trimmed by 6 bases and the J gene end by 5 bases; junction bases not matched to a gene: 7. CDR3 in amino acids: CASNLGQAYGYTF. CDR3 DNA sequence: TGTGCCAGCAACCTAGGACAGGCATATGGCTACACCTTC.

The rearrangement joins TRBV9 to TRBJ1-2; D remains ambiguous. CDR1 is SGDLS, CDR2 YYNGEE, per germline. The CDR3 is 15 amino acids. Trimming cost V 4 bases and J 0 bases, with 13 bases left between them. As DNA, the CDR3 is TGTGCCAGCAGCCCTCAAGTTCAGGCTAACTATGGCTACACCTTC. Encoded protein: CASSPQVQANYGYTF.

The chain couples TRBV9 to TRBJ1-2; tentative D call: TRBD1 (6 bases). The CDR3 covers 15 residues. The V end lost 0 bases, the J end lost 4 bases, and 13 bases lay between the germline ends. From germline, CDR1 is SGDLS and CDR2 YYNGEE. As DNA, the CDR3 is TGTGCCAGCAGCGTAGCTGGCAGGGGCAGCTATGGCTACACCTTC. Translating it yields CASSVAGRGSYGYTF.

V is TRBV14 and J is TRBJ1-1, with 7 bases that match TRBD1. The CDR3 runs to 15 residues. Per the germline V gene, CDR1 is SGHDN and CDR2 is FVKESK. V dropped 5 bases and J dropped 4; count of bases not matched to a gene: 10. CDR3 sequence: CASSFKGGWSTEAFF. CDR3 sequence (DNA): TGTGCCAGCAGCTTCAAAGGGGGCTGGAGCACTGAAGCTTTCTTT.